The sequence of this T cell receptor beta chain was determined in a study of blood T cell repertoires in COVID-19. About the research overall: From T cells, B-cell-depleted T cells, or PBMCs came the material, which was cDNA or gDNA.

This CDR3 is 11 amino acids long. Between the trimmed V and J ends, which lost 8 bases and 4 bases, there was a span of 6 bases. Germline lookup yields CDR1 LNHDA and CDR2 SQIVND (reference sequence). The assay was immunoSEQ multiplex PCR, and TCRdb's table has in-frame clones only and misses some. The table lists about 150,000 clones, about 89% of them singletons, with just under 3% in the top ten. The receptor comes from a man in his sixties with active or convalescent COVID-19. Sequencing input: peripheral blood. The chain uses TRBV19 and TRBJ1-3; no firm D call. The CDR3 protein is CASLLGNTIYF. Here the CDR3 DNA reads TGTGCCAGTCTCCTCGGAAACACCATATATTTT.